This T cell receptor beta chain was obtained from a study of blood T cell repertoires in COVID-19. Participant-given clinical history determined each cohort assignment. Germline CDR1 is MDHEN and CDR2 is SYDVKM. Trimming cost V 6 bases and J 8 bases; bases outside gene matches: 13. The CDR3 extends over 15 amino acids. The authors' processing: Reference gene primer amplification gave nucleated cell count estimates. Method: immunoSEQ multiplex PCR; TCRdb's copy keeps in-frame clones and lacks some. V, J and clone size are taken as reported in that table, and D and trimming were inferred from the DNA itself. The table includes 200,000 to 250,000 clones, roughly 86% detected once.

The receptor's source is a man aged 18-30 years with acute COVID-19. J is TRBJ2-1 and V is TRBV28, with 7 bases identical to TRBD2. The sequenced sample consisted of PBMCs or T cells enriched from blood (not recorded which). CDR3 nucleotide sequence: TGTGCCAGCAGCGTTGGGACTACCCTTTGGGATGAGCAGTTCTTC. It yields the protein CASSVGTTLWDEQFF.